This T cell receptor (beta chain) was captured in a study of post-analysis software for immune sequencing data. Unique molecular identifiers had been added to the TCR beta cDNA libraries. When about 1 to 11 million T cells were used, they gave a few hundred thousand cDNA molecules. Each CDR3 protein is one row after TCRdb ran MiXCR on the PCR reads. The data show 700,000 to 900,000 distinct CDR3 sequences, with around 42% seen just once and around 4.7% held by the top ten. This CDR3 is built from 18 residues. Trimming removed 6 bases from V and 2 bases from J; junction bases left unmatched: 14. The germline gives CDR1 MNHEY, CDR2 SVGAGI. Study-level results: Patients showed TRBV5-6, TRBV5-1 and TRBV20-1 among roughly 5 TRBV segments more frequent than in controls. Comparison with controls showed significantly lower normalized Chao1 diversity in multiple sclerosis patients. Pronounced co-clustering by F measure was evident among identically batched samples.

With regard to this clonotype: Its antigen is unidentified.

This receptor was obtained from a girl under 18 with multiple sclerosis. V gene TRBV6-5 combines with J gene TRBJ2-3; TRBD1 agrees at 10 bases. The sample consisted of blood. CDR3 in amino acids: CASSSLPGGQGNTDTQYF. The CDR3 bases are TGTGCCAGCAGCTCACTCCCTGGGGGACAGGGGAACACAGATACGCAGTATTTT.